Following are 18 T cell receptor beta chains from one sample sequenced in a study of blood T cell repertoires in COVID-19. The assay was immunoSEQ multiplex PCR, and TCRdb's table has in-frame clones only and misses some. The sample shows 65,000 to 95,000 clones, about 80% of them seen only once. Sequencing was carried out using peripheral blood. These receptors came from a woman aged 35 to 49 with active or convalescent COVID-19.

The V gene is TRBV5-8, the J gene TRBJ1-5; D call uncertain. The germline V and J ends were trimmed by 2 bases and 1 base, with 4 bases remaining between them. CDR1 is SGHTS and CDR2 is YDEGEE in the germline V gene. This CDR3 has 13 residues. The CDR3 nucleotides read TGTGCCAGCAGCTTAATAAGCAATCAGCCCCAGCATTTT. As protein: CASSLISNQPQHF.

This clone showed up just once. The DNA of the CDR3 is TGTGCCAGCAGAAGACAGGGACCGTCTGAAAAACTGTTTTTT. Translation gives CASRRQGPSEKLFF. V gene TRBV2 combines with J gene TRBJ1-4; 7 bases match TRBD1. CDR3 length: 14 amino acids. V dropped 6 bases and J dropped 7; count of bases not matched to a gene: 8. Germline V lookup: CDR1 SNHLY, CDR2 FYNNEI.

The DNA of the CDR3 is TGTGCCAGCTCCTCATCCGGGACAGGGGCTCAGCCCCAGCATTTT. This sequence encodes CASSSSGTGAQPQHF. The chain recombines TRBV28 with TRBJ1-5, with TRBD1 matching over 10 bases. Per the germline V gene, CDR1 is MDHEN and CDR2 is SYDVKM. V lost 8 bases to trimming and J lost 6 bases; unmatched junction nucleotides: 10. The CDR3 length is 15 residues.

The chain links TRBV18 to TRBJ2-1; D is unclear. Germline V gene data show CDR1 as KGHSH and CDR2 as LQKENI. This CDR3 is built from 13 residues. Trimming stripped 0 bases from V and 8 bases from J, with 8 bases between. CDR3 residues: CASSPPPRYEQFF. The CDR3 region has the DNA TGTGCCAGCTCACCACCTCCGAGGTATGAGCAGTTCTTC. Variable domain in full (rest from reference TRBV18 and TRBJ2-1): NAGVMQNPRHLVRRRGQEARLRCSPMKGHSHVYWYRQLPEEGLKFMVYLQKENIIDESGMPKERFSAEFPKEGPSILRIQQVVRGDSAAYFCASSPPPRYEQFFGPGTRLTVL.

This clone was recorded once. This sequence joins TRBV11-3 and TRBJ1-1, with D possibly TRBD1 on 5 matching bases. Per germline, CDR1 SGHNT and CDR2 YENEEA. The V end was cut by 5 bases, the J end by 0 bases, with 13 bases between. This CDR3 is built from 15 residues. This chain's CDR3 is CASSLGGGLNTEAFF. CDR3 DNA sequence: TGTGCCAGCAGCCTGGGGGGGGGATTGAACACTGAAGCTTTCTTT.

In DNA, the CDR3 is TGTGCCAGCAGAGACGGGACTTTCTATGAGCAGTTCTTC. It is translated as CASRDGTFYEQFF. V gene TRBV12-3 or TRBV12-4 combines with J gene TRBJ2-1, with D maybe TRBD2 (6 bases). The CDR3 contains 13 residues. V was trimmed by 6 bases and J by 8 bases, leaving 14 bases between them.

In this sample, this clone turned up a few times. V is TRBV5-1 and J is TRBJ1-4; 10 positions match TRBD1. This CDR3 is 16 amino acids long. After removal of 3 bases from V and 4 bases from J, the junction contained 6 bases not matched to a gene. Germline loops: CDR1 SGHRS, CDR2 YFSETQ. Here the CDR3 reads CASSSGTGVNNEKLFF. The CDR3 nucleotides are TGCGCCAGCAGCTCCGGGACAGGGGTCAATAATGAAAAACTGTTTTTT.

This clone came up a few times. This chain links TRBV7-2 with TRBJ2-6; D remains ambiguous. V was trimmed by 1 base and J by 7 bases, leaving 11 bases between them. Per germline, CDR1 SGHTA and CDR2 FQGNSA. CDR3 size: 15 residues. In DNA form, the CDR3 reads TGTGCCAGCAGCTTAGAGGCACTTAGCGCCAACGTCCTGACTTTC. As protein: CASSLEALSANVLTF.

The rearrangement uses TRBV19 and TRBJ2-2; 7 bases align to TRBD1. CDR1 LNHDA and CDR2 SQIVND come from the germline V gene (reference sequence). Trimming cost V 3 bases and J 4 bases; bases outside gene matches: 8. The CDR3 spans 16 residues. CDR3 protein: CASSISGTESTGELFF. The CDR3 nucleotides read TGTGCCAGTAGTATTTCTGGGACAGAAAGCACCGGGGAGCTGTTTTTT.

In regard to this clone: The identical CDR3 is also encoded by other nucleotide sequences in the sample. The J gene is TRBJ1-5, the V gene TRBV28, with 8 nucleotides matching TRBD1. V dropped 6 bases and J dropped 4; count of bases not matched to a gene: 11. Germline V gene sequence: CDR1 MDHEN, CDR2 SYDVKM. The CDR3 is 16 residues long. CDR3 sequence: CASSPTGQGGNQPQHF. The CDR3 region has the DNA TGTGCCAGCAGCCCCACCGGACAGGGAGGGAATCAGCCCCAGCATTTT. The variable domain in full, with the rest retrieved from reference TRBV28 and TRBJ1-5, is DVKVTQSSRYLVKRTGEKVFLECVQDMDHENMFWYRQDPGLGLRLIYFSYDVKMKEKGDIPEGYSVSREKKERFSLILESASTNQTSMYLCASSPTGQGGNQPQHFGDGTRLSIL.

The chain is built from TRBV6-7 and TRBJ2-3, with TRBD1 matching 10 bases. TRBV6-7 is an ORF for which the function is uncertain. V dropped 0 bases and J dropped 1; count of bases not matched to a gene: 1. This CDR3 has 16 residues. CDR3 sequence reads: CASSYSTGGRTDTQYF. The CDR3 nucleotides are TGTGCCAGCAGTTACTCGACAGGGGGCCGCACAGATACGCAGTATTTT.

The J gene is TRBJ2-5, the V gene TRBV4-2; TRBD1 agrees at 10 bases. Germline CDR1 is LGHNA and CDR2 is YNFKEQ. J lost 3 bases, V lost 2 bases, and 6 bases had no gene match. The CDR3 has 16 amino acids. CDR3 residues: CASSQPGTGEEETQYF. The CDR3 DNA is TGTGCCAGCAGCCAACCCGGGACAGGGGAGGAAGAGACCCAGTACTTC.

V usage is TRBV10-3 and J usage is TRBJ2-2; D remains ambiguous. Germline lookup yields CDR1 ENHRY and CDR2 SYGVKD. Trimming took 1 base from V and 6 from J, leaving 6 bases between them. This CDR3 contains 13 residues. The DNA of the CDR3 is TGTGCCATCAGTGAGTTAGTTGCCGGGGAGCTGTTTTTT. It encodes CAISELVAGELFF.

The gene calls are TRBV6-6 and TRBJ1-2; 7 bases map to TRBD1. Germline CDR1 and CDR2: MNHNY and SVGAGI (reference sequence). This CDR3 has 16 residues. J gave up 0 bases and V 8 bases, and 12 bases lay outside the gene matches. CDR3 region: CASSGHGQDSNYGYTF. CDR3 DNA sequence: TGTGCCAGCTCCGGTCACGGACAGGACTCTAACTATGGCTACACCTTC.

The chain uses TRBV28 and TRBJ1-2, with D unclear. Trimming removed 4 bases at V and 4 bases at J, with 13 bases between. CDR3 length: 14 residues. CDR1 MDHEN and CDR2 SYDVKM come from the germline V gene. The CDR3 coding sequence is TGTGCCAGCAGTTCCTACCCCGAGTCCTATGGCTACACCTTC. Protein: CASSSYPESYGYTF.

CDR3: CASSLDTGNPGANVLTF. The CDR3 coding sequence is TGTGCCAGCAGCTTAGACACAGGGAATCCCGGGGCCAACGTCCTGACTTTC. This chain joins TRBV7-2 and TRBJ2-6, with D perhaps TRBD1 (6 bases). CDR1 is SGHTA, CDR2 FQGNSA, per germline. Between the trimmed V and J ends, which lost 1 base and 4 bases, there was a span of 14 bases. This CDR3 spans 17 amino acids.

This sequence joins TRBV20-1 and TRBJ2-6; 7 bases map to TRBD1. Germline CDR1 DFQATT, CDR2 SNEGSKA (reference sequence). The CDR3 has 15 residues. V lost 3 bases to trimming and J lost 4 bases; unmatched junction nucleotides: 6. CDR3 loop: CSASDRAAGANVLTF. The CDR3 DNA is TGCAGTGCTAGTGACAGGGCAGCCGGGGCCAACGTCCTGACTTTC.

V gene TRBV5-6 combines with J gene TRBJ1-2, with TRBD1 matching over 8 bases. The CDR3 contains 15 residues. Germline V gene lookup returns CDR1 SGHDT and CDR2 YYEEEE. V lost 3 bases, J lost 8 bases, and 12 bases stayed unmatched. This chain's CDR3 is CASSSFIQGVSGYTF. The CDR3 coding sequence is TGTGCCAGCAGCTCCTTTATACAGGGGGTGTCGGGCTACACCTTC.